One and the same sample provided the 8 T cell receptor beta chains below, sequenced in a study of regulatory T cells in long-lasting Graves disease. Arm-PCR of CDR3 regions and iRepertoire HTBI primers were used to build TCR beta libraries. TCRdb re-called the multiplex PCR reads with MiXCR, one entry per CDR3 protein. The table shows roughly 300,000 distinct CDR3 sequences, with under 25% occurring only once. Time point specified: persistent/refractory GD, antithyroid drugs over 5 years with positive TRAb. RNA isolated from PBMCs was used to make the TCR library. The specimen comprised peripheral blood mononuclear cells (PBMCs), sampled when the disease was refractory, from a patient treated with antithyroid drugs. These receptors all come from a female donor with Graves disease.

This sequence joins TRBV4-1 and TRBJ2-1; tentatively, D is TRBD1 (6 bases). Trimming cost V 1 base and J 9 bases, with 16 bases left between them. Germline lookup yields CDR1 MGHRA and CDR2 YSYEKL. The CDR3 has 15 residues. Written as DNA, the CDR3 is TGCGCCAGCAGCCAAGTAGTGCCAGGGGATACTGAGCAGTTCTTC. This translates into CASSQVVPGDTEQFF.

This clonotype was observed a few times. V usage is TRBV7-9 and J usage is TRBJ1-6, with D possibly TRBD1 on 5 matching bases. The CDR3 length is 14 residues. V was shortened by 3 bases and J by 7 bases, with 10 bases between the two germline ends. Germline CDR1 is SEHNR and CDR2 is FQNEAQ (reference sequence). The CDR3 reads CASSFIQGNSPLHF. The CDR3 DNA sequence: TGTGCCAGCAGCTTTATCCAGGGAAATTCACCCCTCCACTTT.

This clonotype occurred many times. The V and J genes are TRBV2 and TRBJ2-5; D may be TRBD2 (5 bases). V lost 4 bases and J lost 4, with 13 bases in between. Germline CDR1 reads SNHLY; CDR2 reads FYNNEI. The CDR3 has 14 residues. The chain's CDR3 is CASSVAGRLETQYF. DNA of the CDR3: TGTGCCAGCAGTGTGGCGGGTCGGTTAGAGACCCAGTACTTC.

As for this clonotype: A read error may produce the germline difference seen at one junction end. The gene calls are TRBV20-1 and TRBJ2-1; TRBD2 matches at 15 bases. This CDR3 is 19 amino acids long. The germline CDR1 and CDR2 sequences are DFQATT and SNEGSKA (reference sequence). CDR3 in amino acids: CNARDLGLAGGNSYNEQFF. Written as DNA, the CDR3 is TGCAATGCTAGAGATCTGGGACTAGCGGGAGGAAACTCCTACAATGAGCAGTTCTTC.

There are many counts of this clonotype. The chain employs TRBV28 and TRBJ2-2; 7 bases map to TRBD1. J gave up 2 bases and V 5 bases, and 14 bases lay outside the gene matches. This CDR3 is built from 18 residues. Germline CDR1 reads MDHEN; CDR2 reads SYDVKM. CDR3 bases: TGTGCCAGCAGTCCCTATTTTACCGGGACAGCAAACACCGGGGAGCTGTTTTTT. Protein sequence: CASSPYFTGTANTGELFF.

The V and J genes are TRBV11-2 and TRBJ2-7; D is perhaps TRBD1 (6 bases). The CDR3 is made up of 14 amino acids. The ends were cut back, 5 bases at V and 3 bases at J, with 14 bases in the middle. CDR1 is SGHAT, CDR2 FQNNGV, per germline. In nucleotides, the CDR3 is TGTGCCAGCAGCCACAACAGGGATAGCTACGAGCAGTACTTC. The encoded protein is CASSHNRDSYEQYF.

This clonotype was found many times. This chain joins TRBV11-2 and TRBJ2-7, with 8 positions matching TRBD2. V lost 3 bases to trimming and J lost 0 bases; unmatched junction nucleotides: 7. CDR3 length: 16 amino acids. Per the germline V gene, CDR1 is SGHAT and CDR2 is FQNNGV. CDR3 residues: CASSLVGSGTSYEQYF. CDR3 sequence (DNA): TGTGCCAGCAGCTTGGTGGGTAGCGGGACCTCCTACGAGCAGTACTTC.

This clonotype came up many times. The V and J genes are TRBV30 and TRBJ2-4; unclear D gene. The ends were cut back, 0 bases at V and 7 bases at J, with 4 bases in the middle. The CDR3 contains 11 residues. CDR1 is GTSNPN and CDR2 is SVGIG in the germline V gene (reference sequence). The CDR3 DNA sequence: TGTGCCTGGAGTGTACGTAACATTCAGTACTTC. Its translation is CAWSVRNIQYF.